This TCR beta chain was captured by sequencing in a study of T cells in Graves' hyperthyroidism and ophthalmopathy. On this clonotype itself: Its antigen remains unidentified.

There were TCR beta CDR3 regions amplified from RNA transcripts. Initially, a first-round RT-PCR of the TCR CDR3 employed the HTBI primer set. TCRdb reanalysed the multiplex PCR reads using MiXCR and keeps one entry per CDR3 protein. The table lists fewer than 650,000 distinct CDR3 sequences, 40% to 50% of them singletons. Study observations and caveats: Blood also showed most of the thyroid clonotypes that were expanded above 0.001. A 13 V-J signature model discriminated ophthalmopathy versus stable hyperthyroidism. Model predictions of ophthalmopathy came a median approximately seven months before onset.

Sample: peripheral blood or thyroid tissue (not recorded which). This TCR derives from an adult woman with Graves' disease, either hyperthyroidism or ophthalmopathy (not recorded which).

Here the CDR3 DNA reads TGTGCCAGCAGTATTACAGGGGGCGTAAGAGGAACTGAAGCTTTCTTT. Amino acid sequence: CASSITGGVRGTEAFF. The chain employs TRBV7-9 and TRBJ1-1; TRBD1 matches at 9 bases. The junction had 13 bases not matched to a gene; V was cut back by 6 bases and J by 5 bases. This CDR3 is built from 16 residues. CDR1 is SEHNR and CDR2 is FQNEAQ in the germline V gene (reference sequence).